The present TCR beta chain was sequenced within a study of T cells in Graves' hyperthyroidism and ophthalmopathy. The germline CDR1 and CDR2 sequences are KGHSH and LQKENI. Trimming took 2 bases from V and 2 from J, leaving 7 bases between them. This CDR3 contains 13 residues. Diagnostic assessment was based on clinical symptoms, serum thyroxine and TRAb, thyroid ultrasound and orbital computed tomography. There are many counts of this clonotype. Amplified TCR beta CDR3 regions came from RNA transcripts. Using the HTBI primer set, a first-round RT-PCR was run on the TCR CDR3. Each CDR3 protein gets one entry after TCRdb re-called the multiplex PCR reads with MiXCR. The sample carries roughly 400,000 distinct CDR3 sequences, around a sixth recorded once.

This sequence was found in a woman under 30 with Graves' hyperthyroidism that later progressed to Graves' ophthalmopathy. The rearrangement links TRBV18 to TRBJ2-7, with D unresolved. Sequencing used blood. The CDR3, as DNA: TGTGCCAGCTCACCAGCTTCGGCCTACGAGCAGTACTTC. Protein sequence: CASSPASAYEQYF. The full variable domain, with the rest looked up from reference TRBV18 and TRBJ2-7, is NAGVMQNPRHLVRRRGQEARLRCSPMKGHSHVYWYRQLPEEGLKFMVYLQKENIIDESGMPKERFSAEFPKEGPSILRIQQVVRGDSAAYFCASSPASAYEQYFGPGTRLTVT.